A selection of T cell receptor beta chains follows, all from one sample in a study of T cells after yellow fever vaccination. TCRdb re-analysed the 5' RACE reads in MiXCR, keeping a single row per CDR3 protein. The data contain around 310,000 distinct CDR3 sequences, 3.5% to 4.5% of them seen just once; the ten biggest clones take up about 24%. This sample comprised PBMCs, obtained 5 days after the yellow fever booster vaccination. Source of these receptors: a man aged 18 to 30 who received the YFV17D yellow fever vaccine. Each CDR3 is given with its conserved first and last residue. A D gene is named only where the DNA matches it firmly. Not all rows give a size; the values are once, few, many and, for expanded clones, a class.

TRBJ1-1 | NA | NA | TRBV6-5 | TGTGCCAGCAACCGGGACGGGGACACTGAAGCTTTCTTT | CASNRDGDTEAFF
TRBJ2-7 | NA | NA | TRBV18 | TGTGCCAGCTCACCAAGGAATTGGTACGAGCAGTACTTC | CASSPRNWYEQYF
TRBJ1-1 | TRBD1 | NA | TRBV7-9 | TGTGCCAGCAGCCCCAACAGGGGAGAAGCTTTCTTT | CASSPNRGEAFF
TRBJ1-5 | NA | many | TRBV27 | TGTGCCAGCAGTTTAGGCGGGAGGAGGTTCCCCCAGCATTTT | CASSLGGRRFPQHF
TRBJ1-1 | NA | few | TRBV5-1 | TGCGCCAGCAGCTTGAGAGGGGCAGGGCAACGGTTTAGCGCTGAAGCTTTCTTT | CASSLRGAGQRFSAEAFF
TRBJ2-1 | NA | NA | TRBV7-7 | TGTGCTAGCAGTTTAGACTCCAACAATGAGCAGTTCTTC | CASSLDSNNEQFF
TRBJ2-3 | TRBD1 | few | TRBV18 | TGTGCCAGCTCATTCGGACAGGGGCTCACAGATACGCAGTATTTT | CASSFGQGLTDTQYF
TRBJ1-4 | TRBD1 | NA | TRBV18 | TGTGCCAGCTCACCCAGGAAGGGTCCTCGACAGGGGGCGCGAAAACTGTTTTTT | CASSPRKGPRQGARKLFF
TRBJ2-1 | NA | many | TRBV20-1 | TGCAGTGCTCCCCCCGCGGCCCGGAATGAGCAGTTCTTC | CSAPPAARNEQFF
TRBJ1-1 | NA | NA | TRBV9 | TGTGCCAGCAGCCCTGGTGGGGAAACTGAAGCTTTCTTT | CASSPGGETEAFF
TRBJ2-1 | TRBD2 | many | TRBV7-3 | TGTGCCAGCAGCTTATCTCTAGCGGGGGCTAAGGATGAGCAGTTCTTC | CASSLSLAGAKDEQFF
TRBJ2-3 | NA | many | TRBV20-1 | TGCAGTGCCCGGGACATACCAACAGATACGCAGTATTTT | CSARDIPTDTQYF
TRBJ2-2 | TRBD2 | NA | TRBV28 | TGTGCCAGCGTCCCCCTGGGACTCCGGGGGGGAGGCGGGGAGCTGTTTTTT | CASVPLGLRGGGGELFF
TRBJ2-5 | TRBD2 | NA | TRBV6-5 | TGTGCCACACAAACCTGGACTAGCGGCACCCAAGAGACCCAGTACTTC | CATQTWTSGTQETQYF